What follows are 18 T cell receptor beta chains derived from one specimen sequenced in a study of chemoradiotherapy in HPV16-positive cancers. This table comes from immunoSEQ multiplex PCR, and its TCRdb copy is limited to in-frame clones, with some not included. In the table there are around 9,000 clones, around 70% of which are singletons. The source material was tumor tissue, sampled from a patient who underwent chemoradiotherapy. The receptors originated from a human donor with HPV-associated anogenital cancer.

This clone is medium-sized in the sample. Here the CDR3 DNA reads TGTGCCAGCAGCTCTACAGGGTTCTACACCTTC. This gives the protein CASSSTGFYTF. The V and J genes are TRBV5-4 and TRBJ1-2, with D tentatively TRBD1 (6 bases). This CDR3 has 11 residues. Trimming pared 3 bases from V and 10 bases from J, leaving 10 bases between. Germline values: CDR1 SGHNT, CDR2 YYREEE (reference sequence).

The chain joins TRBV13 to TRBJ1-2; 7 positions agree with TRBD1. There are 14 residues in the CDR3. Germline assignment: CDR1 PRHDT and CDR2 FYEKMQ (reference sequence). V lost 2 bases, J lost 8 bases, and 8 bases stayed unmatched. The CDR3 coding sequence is TGTGCCAGCAGCTTACCTTCCAGGGGGGAAGGCTACACCTTC. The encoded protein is CASSLPSRGEGYTF.

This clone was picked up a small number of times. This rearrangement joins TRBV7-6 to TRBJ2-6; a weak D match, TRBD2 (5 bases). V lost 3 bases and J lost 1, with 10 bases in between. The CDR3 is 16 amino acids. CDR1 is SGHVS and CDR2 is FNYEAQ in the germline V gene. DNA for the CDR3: TGTGCCAGCAGCTTGGGTAGCGCATCTGGGGCCAACGTCCTGACTTTC. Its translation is CASSLGSASGANVLTF.

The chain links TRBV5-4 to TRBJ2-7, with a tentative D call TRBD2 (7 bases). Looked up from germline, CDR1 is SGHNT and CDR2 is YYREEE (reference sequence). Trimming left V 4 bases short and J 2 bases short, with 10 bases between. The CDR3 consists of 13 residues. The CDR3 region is CASSGGGTYEQYF. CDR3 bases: TGTGCCAGCAGCGGGGGGGGCACCTACGAGCAGTACTTC.

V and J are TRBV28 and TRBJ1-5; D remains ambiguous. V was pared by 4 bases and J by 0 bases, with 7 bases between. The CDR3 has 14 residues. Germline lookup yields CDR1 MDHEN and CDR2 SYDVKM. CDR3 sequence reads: CASSWQISNQPQHF. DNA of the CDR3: TGTGCCAGCAGTTGGCAGATTAGCAATCAGCCCCAGCATTTT.

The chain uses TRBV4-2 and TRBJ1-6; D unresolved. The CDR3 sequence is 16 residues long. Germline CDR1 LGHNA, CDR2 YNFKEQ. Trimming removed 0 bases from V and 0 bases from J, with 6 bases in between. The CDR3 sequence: CASSQDFSSYNSPLHF. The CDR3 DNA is TGTGCCAGCAGCCAAGATTTTAGCTCCTATAATTCACCCCTCCACTTT.

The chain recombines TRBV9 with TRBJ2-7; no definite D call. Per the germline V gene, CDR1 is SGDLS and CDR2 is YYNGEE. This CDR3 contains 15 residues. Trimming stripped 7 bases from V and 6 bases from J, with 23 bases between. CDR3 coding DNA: TGTGCCAGCTCGCAGCAGGTCGGTGTCTCGGGCGAGCAGTACTTC. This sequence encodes CASSQQVGVSGEQYF.

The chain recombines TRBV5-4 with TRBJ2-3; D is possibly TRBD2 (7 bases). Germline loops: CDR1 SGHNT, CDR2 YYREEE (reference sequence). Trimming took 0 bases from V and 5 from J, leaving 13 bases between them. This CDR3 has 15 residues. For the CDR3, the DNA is TGTGCCAGCAGCTTGGCCTTAGGGGGGGGAGATACGCAGTATTTT. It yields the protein CASSLALGGGDTQYF.

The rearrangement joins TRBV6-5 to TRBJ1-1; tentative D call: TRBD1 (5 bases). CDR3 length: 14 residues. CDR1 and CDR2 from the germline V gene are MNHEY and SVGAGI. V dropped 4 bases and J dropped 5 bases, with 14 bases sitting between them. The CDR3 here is CASSLRGGGTEAFF. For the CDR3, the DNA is TGTGCCAGCAGTTTGAGGGGCGGGGGGACTGAAGCTTTCTTT.

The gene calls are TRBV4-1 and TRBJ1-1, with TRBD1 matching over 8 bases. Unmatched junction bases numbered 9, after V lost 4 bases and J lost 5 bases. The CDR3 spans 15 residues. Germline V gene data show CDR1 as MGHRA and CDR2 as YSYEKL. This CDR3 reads CASSRMQGAGTEAFF. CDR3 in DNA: TGCGCCAGCAGCCGGATGCAGGGGGCAGGAACTGAAGCTTTCTTT.

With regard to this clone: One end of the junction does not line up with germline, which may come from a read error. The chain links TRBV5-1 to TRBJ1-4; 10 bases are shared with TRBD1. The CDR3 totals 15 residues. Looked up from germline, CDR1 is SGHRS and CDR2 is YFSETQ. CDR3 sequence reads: CASSSRDRGGEKLFF. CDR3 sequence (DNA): TGTGCCAGCAGCAGTCGGGACAGGGGAGGAGAAAAACTGTTTTTT.

CDR3 sequence: CASSKGRPSYEQYF. CDR3 coding DNA: TGTGCCAGCAGCAAGGGGCGACCCTCCTACGAGCAGTACTTC. The gene calls are TRBV21-1 and TRBJ2-7; TRBD1 is the table's D call and was not checked against the DNA. TRBV21-1 is flagged as a pseudogene. This CDR3 contains 14 residues.

As DNA, the CDR3 is TGTGCCTGGAGTTGGGGACAAACCTACGAGCAGTACTTC. Protein sequence: CAWSWGQTYEQYF. The rearrangement links TRBV30 to TRBJ2-7; a possible D gene is TRBD1 (6 bases). V was cut by 2 bases and J by 2 bases, with 10 bases left in between. The germline V gene has CDR1 GTSNPN and CDR2 SVGIG (reference sequence). This CDR3 has 13 residues.

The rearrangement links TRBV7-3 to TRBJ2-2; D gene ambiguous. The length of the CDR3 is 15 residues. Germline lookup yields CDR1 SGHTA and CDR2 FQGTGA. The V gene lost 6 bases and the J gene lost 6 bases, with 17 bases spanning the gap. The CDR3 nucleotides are TGTGCCAGCAGGAACGCGGTGGGAACGTCCGGGGAGCTGTTTTTT. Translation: CASRNAVGTSGELFF.

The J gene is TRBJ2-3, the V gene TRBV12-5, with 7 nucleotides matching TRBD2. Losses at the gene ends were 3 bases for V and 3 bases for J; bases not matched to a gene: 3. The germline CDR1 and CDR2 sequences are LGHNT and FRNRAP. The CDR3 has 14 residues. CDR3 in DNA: TGTGCTAGTGGTTTCAACGGGGGGACAGATACGCAGTATTTT. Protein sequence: CASGFNGGTDTQYF.

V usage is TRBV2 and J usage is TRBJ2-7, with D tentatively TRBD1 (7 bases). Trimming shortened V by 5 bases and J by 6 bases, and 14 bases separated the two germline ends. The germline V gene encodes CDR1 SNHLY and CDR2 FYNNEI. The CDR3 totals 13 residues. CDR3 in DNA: TGTGCCAGCAGTCCCCAGGGGGGAGGCGAGCAGTACTTC. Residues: CASSPQGGGEQYF.

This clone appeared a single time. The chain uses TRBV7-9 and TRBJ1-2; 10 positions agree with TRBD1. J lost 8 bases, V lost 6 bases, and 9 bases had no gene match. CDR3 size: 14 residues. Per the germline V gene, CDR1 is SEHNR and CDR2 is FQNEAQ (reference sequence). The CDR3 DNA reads TGTGCCAGCAGGAAGGGACAGGGGTTTTACGGCTACACCTTC. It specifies CASRKGQGFYGYTF.

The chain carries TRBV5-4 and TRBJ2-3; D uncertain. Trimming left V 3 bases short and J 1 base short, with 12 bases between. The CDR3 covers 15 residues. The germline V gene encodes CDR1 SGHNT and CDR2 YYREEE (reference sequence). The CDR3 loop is CASSSTETRTDTQYF. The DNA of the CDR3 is TGTGCCAGCAGCTCAACGGAGACCCGCACAGATACGCAGTATTTT.